This T cell receptor beta chain was observed in a study of blood T cell dynamics during melanoma immunotherapy. The time point is: pre-treatment baseline. The data were produced by immunoSEQ multiplex PCR, yet TCRdb's version contains in-frame clones alone and is incomplete. Among about 24,000 clones listed, around nine tenths were seen once. Germline CDR1 reads SGHNT; CDR2 reads YENEEA. Trimming shortened V by 4 bases and J by 5 bases, and 16 bases separated the two germline ends. The CDR3 is made up of 15 amino acids. The specimen was blood, collected from a patient treated with checkpoint blockade. This sequence originates from a human donor with melanoma. The genes are TRBV11-3 and TRBJ2-3; D may match TRBD1 or TRBD2 (6 bases each). The CDR3 reads CASSSSTGAGDTQYF. The CDR3 bases are TGTGCCAGCAGCTCCTCTACGGGGGCAGGAGATACGCAGTATTTT.